This T cell receptor (beta chain) was retrieved from a study of human T cells and chemical hapten exposure. The CDR3 spans 15 residues. Per the germline V gene, CDR1 is MNHNS and CDR2 is SASEGT. V dropped 2 bases and J dropped 0 bases, with 8 bases sitting between them. From the RACE reads, TCRdb called clonotypes with MiXCR, one entry per CDR3 protein. The sample yields 95,000 or so distinct CDR3 sequences, roughly 11% seen once. This clonotype showed up many times. Its specificity is unknown. As to time point: patch test 2, 6 weeks after DPC sensitization. Sample treatment: therapeutic diphenylcyclopropenone sensitization with weekly scalp DPC. Patients had alopecia, were aged 18 to 70, and were not pregnant. Study-level results: While controls formed fewer of them, expanded TCRs formed significantly more large CDR3 similarity clusters.

This chain uses TRBV6-1 with TRBJ2-1; no clear D gene. This material consisted of whole blood, taken in connection with sensitization to the hapten diphenylcyclopropenone (DPC). The TCR originated in a woman aged 40 to 50 with alopecia areata. Some clones in this sample may be carry-over from other donors' samples. DNA of the CDR3: TGTGCCAGCAGTGAATCCTCCAGCTCCTACAATGAGCAGTTCTTC. Protein sequence: CASSESSSSYNEQFF.